This is a list of T cell receptor beta chains from one sample in a study of blood T cell repertoires in COVID-19. Produced via immunoSEQ multiplex PCR; TCRdb's table is partial and in-frame only. Of about 200,000 clones listed, roughly 83% were seen once; the top ten hold 5% to 7%. The specimen was PBMCs or T cells enriched from blood (not recorded which). Receptors were obtained from a man aged 40-49 years with acute COVID-19. CDR3s include the opening cysteine and the closing phenylalanine or tryptophan. A D gene is named only where the DNA matches it firmly. Rows may omit the clone size; those that give it use once, few, many or a size class.

V gene	D gene	clone size	J gene	CDR3 protein	CDR3 DNA
TRBV29-1	-	-	TRBJ2-3	CSVEPGTDTQYF	TGCAGCGTTGAACCCGGCACAGATACGCAGTATTTT
TRBV5-6	-	-	TRBJ2-7	CASSADLYSYEQYF	TGTGCCAGCAGCGCGGACTTGTATTCCTACGAGCAGTACTTC
TRBV10-2	TRBD1	-	TRBJ1-5	CASSERGTAHQPQHF	TGCGCCAGCAGTGAGCGCGGGACAGCCCATCAGCCCCAGCATTTT
TRBV30	TRBD1	-	TRBJ2-1	CACPRTGGLTIEQFF	TGTGCCTGCCCTCGGACAGGGGGCCTTACAATTGAGCAGTTCTTC
TRBV28	-	-	TRBJ1-2	CASSPISGDSNYGYTF	TGTGCCAGCAGTCCGATCTCAGGAGACAGTAACTATGGCTACACCTTC
TRBV5-1	TRBD2	-	TRBJ2-2	CASSWGAAGVNTGELFF	TGCGCCAGCAGCTGGGGGGCAGCGGGAGTAAATACCGGGGAGCTGTTTTTT
TRBV11-2	-	few	TRBJ2-7	CASRGQGPLVEQYF	TGTGCCAGCCGCGGGCAGGGGCCCCTTGTGGAGCAGTACTTC
TRBV5-4	TRBD1	-	TRBJ1-2	CASSRDSRNYGYTF	TGTGCCAGCAGCCGGGACAGCAGAAACTATGGCTACACCTTC
TRBV7-8	TRBD2	many	TRBJ2-1	CASSQAGGSYNEQFF	TGTGCCAGCAGCCAGGCGGGGGGCTCCTACAATGAGCAGTTCTTC
TRBV19	TRBD2	-	TRBJ2-5	CASSMSGRLKETQYF	TGTGCCAGTAGTATGAGCGGGAGACTCAAAGAGACCCAGTACTTC
TRBV4-2	-	once	TRBJ2-1	CASSQEDSGYNEQFF	TGTGCCAGCAGCCAAGAAGACAGCGGGTACAATGAGCAGTTCTTC
TRBV7-9	-	few	TRBJ1-2	CASSLQGNYGYTF	TGTGCCAGCAGCTTACAGGGGAACTATGGCTACACCTTC
TRBV6-6	-	-	TRBJ1-5	CASTERPGHQPQHF	TGTGCCAGCACCGAGAGGCCAGGGCATCAGCCCCAGCATTTT
TRBV18	-	-	TRBJ1-2	CASSPGHSEGYTF	TGTGCCAGCTCACCAGGGCACTCCGAAGGCTACACCTTC
TRBV7-9	-	-	TRBJ1-3	CASSSDVDRSSGNTIYF	TGTGCCAGCAGCTCCGACGTTGACCGGAGCTCTGGAAACACCATATATTTT
TRBV7-6	-	-	TRBJ2-7	CASSLASVATYEQYF	TGTGCCAGCAGCTTAGCAAGTGTAGCTACCTACGAGCAGTACTTC
TRBV5-4	-	-	TRBJ1-4	CASSQGLPSTNEKLFF	TGTGCCAGCAGTCAGGGCCTACCTTCAACTAATGAAAAACTGTTTTTT
TRBV24-1	TRBD1	once	TRBJ1-1	CATSDGTDTEAFF	TGTGCCACCAGTGATGGGACAGACACTGAAGCTTTCTTT
TRBV28	-	-	TRBJ2-1	CASSLTGREQFF	TGTGCCAGCAGTTTAACGGGTCGGGAGCAGTTCTTC
TRBV4-1	-	-	TRBJ1-1	CASSQVAGVNTEAFF	TGCGCCAGCAGCCAAGTGGCGGGGGTGAACACTGAAGCTTTCTTT
TRBV3-1/TRBV3-2	-	-	TRBJ1-5	CASSQGSDQPQHF	TGTGCCAGCAGCCAAGGATCAGATCAGCCCCAGCATTTT
TRBV30	TRBD2	-	TRBJ2-7	CAWLPSGSTFEQYF	TGTGCCTGGTTGCCTAGCGGGAGTACGTTCGAGCAGTACTTC
TRBV7-9	TRBD1	-	TRBJ1-4	CASSPKTGEATNEKLFF	TGTGCCAGCAGCCCGAAGACAGGGGAGGCAACTAATGAAAAACTGTTTTTT
TRBV7-9	-	-	TRBJ2-1	CASSFRQDDEQFF	TGTGCCAGCAGCTTCCGACAGGACGATGAGCAGTTCTTC
TRBV30	-	-	TRBJ1-6	CAWSMWGESPLHF	TGTGCCTGGAGTATGTGGGGAGAGTCACCCCTCCACTTT
TRBV9	-	-	TRBJ2-5	CASSARPGVGETQYF	TGTGCCAGCAGCGCCCGCCCCGGGGTTGGGGAGACCCAGTACTTC
TRBV11-2	TRBD1	-	TRBJ1-4	CASSSGTGGGLPNEKLFF	TGTGCCAGCAGCTCCGGGACAGGGGGCGGGCTGCCTAATGAAAAACTGTTTTTT
TRBV7-9	-	-	TRBJ1-2	CASSLGLGPRGYTF	TGTGCCAGCAGCTTAGGACTTGGCCCCCGGGGCTACACCTTC
TRBV11-2	-	-	TRBJ1-2	CASSFGRLSTDGYTF	TGTGCCAGCAGCTTCGGCAGACTATCAACTGATGGCTACACCTTC
TRBV6-5	TRBD1	-	TRBJ1-2	CASSYSTGANYGYTF	TGTGCCAGCAGTTACTCGACAGGGGCCAACTATGGCTACACCTTC
TRBV5-1	-	once	TRBJ2-3	CASSTLDAGAADTQYF	TGCGCCAGCAGCACCCTTGATGCGGGGGCCGCAGATACGCAGTATTTT
TRBV27	TRBD1	-	TRBJ1-2	CASSYRRGQGTFSYTF	TGTGCCAGCAGTTACCGAAGGGGACAGGGGACCTTTAGCTACACCTTC
TRBV3-1/TRBV3-2	-	few	TRBJ2-2	CASTRLANTGELFF	TGTGCCAGCACCCGACTAGCGAACACCGGGGAGCTGTTTTTT
TRBV7-2	-	-	TRBJ2-7	CASSLEYSVGEQYF	TGTGCCAGCAGCTTGGAGTATTCGGTGGGTGAGCAGTACTTC
TRBV7-2	-	once	TRBJ2-1	CASSLNGVAGVQFF	TGTGCCAGCAGCTTAAACGGGGTAGCTGGTGTGCAGTTCTTC
TRBV5-4	TRBD2	-	TRBJ2-5	CASSLVSGDQETQYF	TGTGCCAGCAGCTTGGTCAGCGGGGACCAAGAGACCCAGTACTTC
TRBV2	TRBD1	-	TRBJ1-5	CASSVDRDQPQHF	TGTGCCAGCAGTGTCGACAGGGATCAGCCCCAGCATTTT
TRBV30	TRBD2	few	TRBJ2-2	CASNTIAGGGTGELFF	TGTGCCTCGAATACTATAGCGGGAGGGGGGACCGGGGAGCTGTTTTTT
TRBV7-2	TRBD1	-	TRBJ1-3	CASSQTGAGNTIYF	TGTGCCAGCAGCCAAACAGGGGCTGGAAACACCATATATTTT
TRBV28	TRBD2	-	TRBJ2-1	CASSLPRTSGDYNEQFF	TGTGCCAGCAGTTTACCCCGGACTAGCGGGGACTACAATGAGCAGTTCTTC
TRBV15	TRBD2	-	TRBJ2-7	CATSRSGAGDEQYF	TGTGCCACCAGCAGATCTGGGGCGGGGGACGAGCAGTACTTC
TRBV14	-	-	TRBJ2-1	CASSQDGLGGYTYNEQFF	TGTGCCAGCAGCCAAGACGGACTGGGGGGATACACCTACAATGAGCAGTTCTTC
TRBV7-3	-	-	TRBJ2-2	CASSAGSGELFF	TGTGCCAGCAGCGCCGGGTCCGGGGAGCTGTTTTTT
TRBV25-1	-	-	TRBJ2-7	CASSGAVARDLTSYEQYF	TGTGCCAGCAGTGGGGCAGTAGCGCGGGACCTTACTTCCTACGAGCAGTACTTC
TRBV19	-	-	TRBJ2-5	CASSHHDREEYIWYQETQYF	TGTGCCAGTAGCCATCACGACAGAGAAGAATATATTTGGTACCAAGAGACCCAGTACTTC
TRBV7-9	TRBD1	-	TRBJ1-2	CASSVRPPGTGQNYGYTF	TGTGCCAGCAGCGTCCGACCCCCCGGGACAGGGCAGAACTATGGCTACACCTTC
TRBV5-1	TRBD1	-	TRBJ1-6	CASRIEQGSSPLHF	TGCGCCAGCAGGATCGAACAGGGGAGTTCACCCCTCCACTTT